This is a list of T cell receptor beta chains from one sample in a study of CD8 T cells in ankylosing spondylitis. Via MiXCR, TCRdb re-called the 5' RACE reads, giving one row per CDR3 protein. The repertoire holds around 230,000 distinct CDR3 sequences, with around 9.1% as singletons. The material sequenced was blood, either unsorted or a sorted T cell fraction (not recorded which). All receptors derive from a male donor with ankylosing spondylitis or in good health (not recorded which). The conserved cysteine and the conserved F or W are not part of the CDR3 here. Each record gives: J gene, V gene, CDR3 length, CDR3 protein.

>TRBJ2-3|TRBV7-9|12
ASSLGAAGDTQY
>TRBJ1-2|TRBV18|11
ASSPGSDYGYT
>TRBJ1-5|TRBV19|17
ASSVDRGRRGYSNQPQH
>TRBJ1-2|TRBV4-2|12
ASSQESYSYGYT
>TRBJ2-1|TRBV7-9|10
ASSLVLNEQF
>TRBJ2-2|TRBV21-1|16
ASSKARGALRRPGELF
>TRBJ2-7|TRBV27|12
ASSDGYGGYEQY
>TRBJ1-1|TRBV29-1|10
SVLRGLTEAF
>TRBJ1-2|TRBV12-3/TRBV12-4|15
ASSLAVGGQGNYGYT
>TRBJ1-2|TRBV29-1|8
SGGTGAYT
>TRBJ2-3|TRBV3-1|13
ASSQDTASTDTQY
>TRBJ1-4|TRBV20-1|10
SARDKGEKLF
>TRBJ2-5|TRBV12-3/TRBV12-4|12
ASSLKAWQETQY
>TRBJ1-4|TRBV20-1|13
SAFDSGTTNEKLF
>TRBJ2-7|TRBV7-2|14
ASSLGGTSGYYEQY
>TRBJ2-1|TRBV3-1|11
ASSPLAGTEQF
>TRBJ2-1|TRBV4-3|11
ASSQDLRNEQF
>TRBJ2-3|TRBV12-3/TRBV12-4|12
ASNFDSSTDTQY
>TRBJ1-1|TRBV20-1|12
SAAPGHGNTEAF
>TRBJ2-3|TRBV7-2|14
ASSLIPSGPTDTQY
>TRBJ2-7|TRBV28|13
ASFTDSPFHHEQY
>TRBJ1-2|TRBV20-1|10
SAISDREGYT
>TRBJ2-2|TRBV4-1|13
ASSQGGRAHGELF
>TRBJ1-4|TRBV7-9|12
ASSRGGSQEKLF
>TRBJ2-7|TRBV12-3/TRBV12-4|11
ASSMDRSSEQY
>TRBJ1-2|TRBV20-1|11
SAPSLESRGYT
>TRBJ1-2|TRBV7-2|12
ASSFQPPNYGYT
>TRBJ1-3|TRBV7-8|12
ASSPKGTGNTIY
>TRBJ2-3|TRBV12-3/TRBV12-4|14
ASSPGGGIFTDTQY
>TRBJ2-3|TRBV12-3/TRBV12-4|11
ASSSTTSGAQY
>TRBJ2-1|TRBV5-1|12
ASSLGNSYNEQF
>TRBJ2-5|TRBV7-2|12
ASSLQTREETQY
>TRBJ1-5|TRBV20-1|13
SAREPGQGNQPQH
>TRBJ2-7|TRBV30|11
AWRAISGYEQY
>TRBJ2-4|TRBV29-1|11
SGQQGAGNIQY
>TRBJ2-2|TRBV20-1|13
SALGGGPTTGELF
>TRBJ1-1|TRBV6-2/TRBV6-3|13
ASTQGLSRGTEAF
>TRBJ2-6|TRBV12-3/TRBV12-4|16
ASTHLTSESSGANVLT
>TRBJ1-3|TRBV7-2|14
ASSSSGIRGGNTIY
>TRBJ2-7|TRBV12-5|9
ASGIHYEQY
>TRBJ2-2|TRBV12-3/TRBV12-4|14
ASRTSGGPLTGELF
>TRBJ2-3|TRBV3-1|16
ASCQGAPDRGGTDTQY
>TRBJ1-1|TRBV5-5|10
ASSLASTEAL
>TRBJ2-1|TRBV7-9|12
ASSLETGTIEQF
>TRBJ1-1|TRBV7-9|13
ASSPKLGGATEAF
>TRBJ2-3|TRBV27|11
ASRSSSTDTQY
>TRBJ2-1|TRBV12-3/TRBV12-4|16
ASSLLAGAPYSYNEQF
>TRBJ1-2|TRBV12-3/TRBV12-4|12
ASSSATANYGYT
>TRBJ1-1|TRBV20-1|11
SARRQGNTEAF
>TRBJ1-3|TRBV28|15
ASSLWAGRGFGNTIY
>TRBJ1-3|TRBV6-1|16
ASSEPFPTANSGNTIY
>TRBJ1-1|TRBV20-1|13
SARGQGALDTEAF
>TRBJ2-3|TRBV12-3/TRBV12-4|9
ASSYTNTQY
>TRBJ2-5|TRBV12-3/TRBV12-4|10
ASSYIGETQY
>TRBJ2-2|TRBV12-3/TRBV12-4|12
ASSLAGDAGELF
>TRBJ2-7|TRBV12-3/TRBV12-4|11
ASSFSYSYEQY
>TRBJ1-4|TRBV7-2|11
ASSEGAVEKLF
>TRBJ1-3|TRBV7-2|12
ASSLARLANTIY
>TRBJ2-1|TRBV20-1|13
SADGATDSYNEQF
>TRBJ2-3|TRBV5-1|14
ASSTRQLGGTDTQY